This T cell receptor (beta chain) derives from a study of blood T cell repertoires in COVID-19 (dated by TCRdb to the early 2020s). About the full investigation: The collaborator samples originated in the United States, Italy and Spain and spanned the acute and convalescent phases of COVID-19. The material from the prospective study consisted of cDNA or gDNA derived from T cells, B-cell-depleted T cells, or PBMCs. Samples came from the ongoing ImmuneRACE study (first 160 participants) plus 1,254 subjects from 6 global collaborators. The repertoires were made available in a free public database intended to serve as a resource for research on the immune response to SARS-CoV-2. Sample metadata almost always included a de-identified subject ID, COVID-19 status, age in years and sex. Where available, HLA class I and class II types were taken from metadata supplied by the sample provider and were not determined by assay-based typing. Subjects who had been exposed to COVID-19, were actively infected with it, or had recovered from it provided the deeply sampled blood TCRbeta repertoires that made up the dataset. The paper's findings and limits, for the study overall: The quantity of clinical and demographic metadata differed by source and by participant and was supplied without curation.

The immunoSEQ Assay, a bias-controlled multiplex PCR, was used to amplify TCRbeta CDR3 regions from genomic DNA. The paper's data handling went like this. The number of nucleated cells in each sample was estimated by amplification of reference gene primers within the assay. To quantify the absolute abundance of each unique TCRbeta CDR3 rearrangement, sequence reads were collapsed and filtered. For each sample, productive Simpson clonality was calculated as the square root of Simpson's diversity index across productive rearrangements. The table comes from immuneACCESS by way of TCRdb, which keeps in-frame sequences with V and J called. Part of the clones is missing from these tables; in studies checked, under half for an unresolved V gene and the rest for unknown reasons. That table furnishes V, J and clone size, whereas the DNA furnished D and trimming. A total of 35,000 to 45,000 clones appear in this sample, 70% to 90% of them only once. The leading ten clones occupy approximately 15% of the sample.

Notes on this clone: No cognate antigen has been identified for it. No base quality information exists; no much larger clone differs at one position.

Each collaborating institution followed its own protocols to collect whole blood in K2EDTA tubes. Collaborator samples were shipped for TCRbeta analysis as frozen whole blood, isolated PBMCs, or DNA extracted from either sample type. V drops 6 bases and J drops 7 bases, leaving 6 bases in between. The germline V gene provides CDR1 MNHEY and CDR2 SVGAGI. From cysteine to phenylalanine, the CDR3 is 11 amino acids long. The retained sequence is limited to the CDR3, 33 bases, with the frame set at the first base. Recombination linked TRBV6-5 to TRBJ1-4, with the D gene call left open. The clonotype comes from a human donor in a cohort sampled during active COVID-19. Sequenced: peripheral blood. The CDR3 sequence is CASRAPEKLFF. The nucleotides are TGTGCCAGCAGGGCCCCTGAAAAACTGTTTTTT.